This T cell receptor (beta chain) was observed in a study of tumor-infiltrating lymphocytes in primary liver carcinoma. Study outcomes and limitations: Blood's top-250-clone fraction was significantly lower than that of tumors (p = 0.039). Roughly 7.5-25% of top clones, and no more, occurred in all five tumor regions.

Investigators took RNA and DNA out together from 20-30 mg of unsorted bulk tissue. Enrolled patients were chronically infected with HBV and treatment-naive. Each of the tumor samples contained in excess of 80% viable tumor cells. A note on this clonotype: The antigen remains unidentified. Possible read error: a much larger clone is one base away.

Reverse transcription of around 0.45 ug total RNA with a constant-region primer produced TCR beta cDNA. A slightly modified ARM-PCR protocol with three nested multiplex PCR rounds produced these TCR beta libraries. Rounds one and two of PCR, each of about 10 cycles, were primed with TRBV1-TRBV30 forward primers and a C-beta reverse primer. TCRdb called the multiplex PCR reads again in MiXCR, with one record for every CDR3 protein. The repertoire holds roughly 22,000 distinct CDR3 sequences, with about 84% as singletons. The CDR3 sequence is 15 residues long. CDR1 and CDR2 (germline): DFQATT, SNEGSKA (reference sequence).

This receptor was taken from a woman younger than 45 with primary liver carcinoma and hepatitis B virus infection. Material for sequencing was liver tumor tissue from sampling region 2. As for subset: tumor region T2, inferior pole. The V and J genes are TRBV20-1 and TRBJ2-3; 7 positions match TRBD2. For the CDR3, the DNA is TGCAGTGCTAGAAATAGCGGGTCCCGCACAGATATGCAGTATTTT. It is translated as CSARNSGSRTDMQYF.